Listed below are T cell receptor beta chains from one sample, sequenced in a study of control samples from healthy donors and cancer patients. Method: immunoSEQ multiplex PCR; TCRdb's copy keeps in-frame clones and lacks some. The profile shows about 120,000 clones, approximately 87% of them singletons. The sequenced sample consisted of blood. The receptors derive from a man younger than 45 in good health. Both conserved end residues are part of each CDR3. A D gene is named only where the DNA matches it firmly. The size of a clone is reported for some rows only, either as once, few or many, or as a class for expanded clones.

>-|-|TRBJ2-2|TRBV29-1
TGCAGCGTTGCCCGGGGGAACACCGGGGAGCTGTTTTTT
CSVARGNTGELFF
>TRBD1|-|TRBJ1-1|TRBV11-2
TGTGCCAGCAGCACTGGGACAGTGGTCATGAACACTGAAGCTTTCTTT
CASSTGTVVMNTEAFF
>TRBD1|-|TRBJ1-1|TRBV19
TGTGCCAGTACTTGGGACAGGGCCACTGAAGCTTTCTTT
CASTWDRATEAFF
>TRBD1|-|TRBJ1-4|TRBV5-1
TGCGCCAGCAGCGGCCAGGGGGCAACTAATGAAAAACTGTTTTTT
CASSGQGATNEKLFF
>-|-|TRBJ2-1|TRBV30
TGTGCCTGGGGAAGCTTGAGGGAGCAGTTCTTC
CAWGSLREQFF
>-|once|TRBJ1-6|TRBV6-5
TGTGCCAGCACCTCCTATAATTCACCCCTCCACTTT
CASTSYNSPLHF
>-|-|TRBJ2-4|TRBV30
TGTGCCTGGAGCGGACTAGCCAAAAACATTCAGTACTTC
CAWSGLAKNIQYF
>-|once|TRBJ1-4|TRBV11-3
TGTGCCAGCAGCTTAAAGGACAATAAACTGTTTTTT
CASSLKDNKLFF
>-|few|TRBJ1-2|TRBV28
TGTGCCAGCAGTTTAGGGACTGGCTACACCTTC
CASSLGTGYTF
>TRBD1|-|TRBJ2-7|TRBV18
TGTGCCAGCTCACCCGGGACAGGGCTCTACGAGCAGTACTTC
CASSPGTGLYEQYF
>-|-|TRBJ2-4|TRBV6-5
TGTGCCAGCACAGCGGGTTTAGCCAAAAACATTCAGTACTTC
CASTAGLAKNIQYF
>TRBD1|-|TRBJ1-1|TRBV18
TGTGCCAGCTCACTTAGAGGACAGGCGTACACTGAAGCTTTCTTT
CASSLRGQAYTEAFF
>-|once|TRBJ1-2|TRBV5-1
TGCGCCAGCAGCCTCGGGTCCCATGGCTACACCTTC
CASSLGSHGYTF
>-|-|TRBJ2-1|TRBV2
TGTGCCAGCAGTGAAGGGACAGAGACCTACAATGAGCAGTTCTTC
CASSEGTETYNEQFF
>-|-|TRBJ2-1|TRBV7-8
TGTGCCAGCAGCCATAAGGCGCATGTTCGGTTCTTC
CASSHKAHVRFF
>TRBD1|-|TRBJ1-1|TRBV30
TGTGCCTGGAGATACAGGGGCGGCACTGAAGCTTTCTTT
CAWRYRGGTEAFF
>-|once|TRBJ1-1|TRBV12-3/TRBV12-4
TGTGCCAGCAGGCCTGAGTTTCTCACTGAAGCTTTCTTT
CASRPEFLTEAFF
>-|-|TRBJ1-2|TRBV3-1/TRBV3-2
TGTGCCAGCAGCCAGGGCGGGGCAGTCTATGGCTACACCTTC
CASSQGGAVYGYTF
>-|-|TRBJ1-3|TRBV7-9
TGTGCCAGCAGGACCATGGCCGACAGGCGAAAGGCATCTGGAAACACCATATATTTT
CASRTMADRRKASGNTIYF
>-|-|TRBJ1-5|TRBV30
TGTGCCTGGAGTCCCTTCCGGGTTATTAGCAATCAGCCCCAGCATTTT
CAWSPFRVISNQPQHF
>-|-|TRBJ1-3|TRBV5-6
TGTGCCAGCAGCTTTGCAGGGGACAACTCTGGAAACACCATATATTTT
CASSFAGDNSGNTIYF
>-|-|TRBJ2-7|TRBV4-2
TGTGCCAGCAGCCAAGGGGATTGGGTCAAGAACTTC
CASSQGDWVKNF
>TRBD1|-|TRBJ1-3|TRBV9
TGTGCCAGTTCCGGGACAGTGGGAAACACCATATATTTT
CASSGTVGNTIYF
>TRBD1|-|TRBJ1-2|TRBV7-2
TGTGCCAGCAGCGCCCGAGGGACAGTAGCTAACTATGGCTACACCTTC
CASSARGTVANYGYTF
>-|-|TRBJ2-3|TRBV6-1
TGTGCCAGCAGTGATTTTATTCGGGGGTTCACAGATACGCAGTATTTT
CASSDFIRGFTDTQYF
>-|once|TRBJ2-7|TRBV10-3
TGTGCCACCCGGGACCGATCCTACGAGCAGTACTTC
CATRDRSYEQYF
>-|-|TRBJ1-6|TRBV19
TGTGCCAGTAGTCCCCTCAGGGGAGGATTCTTACCCCTCCACTTT
CASSPLRGGFLPLHF
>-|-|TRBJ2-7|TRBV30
TGTGCCTGGTTGGGGGATTCCTACGAGCAGTACTTC
CAWLGDSYEQYF
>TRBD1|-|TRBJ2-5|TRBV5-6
TGTGCCAGCAGCAACAGGGGAGAAGAGACCCAGTACTTC
CASSNRGEETQYF
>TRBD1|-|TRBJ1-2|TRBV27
TGTGCCAGCAGTTTAGCGACAGGGGGCGAAGGCTACACCTTC
CASSLATGGEGYTF
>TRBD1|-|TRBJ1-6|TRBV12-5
TGTGCTAGTGGTCGCTCCACAGGGGACAATTCACCCCTCCACTTT
CASGRSTGDNSPLHF
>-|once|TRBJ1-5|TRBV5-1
TGCGCCAGCAGCTTGAGTATAGGGTACCAGCCCCAGCATTTT
CASSLSIGYQPQHF
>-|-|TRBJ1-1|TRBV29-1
TGCAGCGTTGCGGGGGCTGGGTATACTGAAGCTTTCTTT
CSVAGAGYTEAFF
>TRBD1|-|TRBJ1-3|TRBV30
TGTGCCTGGAACAGGGGGCCAGGAAACACCATATATTTT
CAWNRGPGNTIYF
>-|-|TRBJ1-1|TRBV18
TGTGCCAGCTCACTCGGGACACCCTACGGGGTGAACACTGAAGCTTTCTTT
CASSLGTPYGVNTEAFF
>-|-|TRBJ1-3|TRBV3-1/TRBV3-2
TGTGCCAGCAGCCCCACAGGGCCAGGAAACACCATATATTTT
CASSPTGPGNTIYF
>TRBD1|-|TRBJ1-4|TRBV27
TGTGCCAGCAGTTCCACAGGGGGCGCCGATGTGGTGGATGAAAAACTGTTTTTT
CASSSTGGADVVDEKLFF
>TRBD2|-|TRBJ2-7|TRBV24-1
TGTGCCACCAGTGATTTTGTAGCGGCTAGCGGGTTGTACGAGCAGTACTTC
CATSDFVAASGLYEQYF
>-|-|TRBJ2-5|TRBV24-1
TGTGCCACCAGTGATTTTAACAGTCAAGAGACCCAGTACTTC
CATSDFNSQETQYF
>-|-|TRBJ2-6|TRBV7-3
TGTGCCAGCAGCTTTTTTGGGGCCAACGTCCTGACTTTC
CASSFFGANVLTF
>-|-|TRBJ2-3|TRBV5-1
TGCGCCAGCAGCCTCCTCTTAGGAGCCGATACGCAGTATTTT
CASSLLLGADTQYF
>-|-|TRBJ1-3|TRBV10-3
TGTGCCATCAGTGAAAAAATGGACTCTGGAAACACCATATATTTT
CAISEKMDSGNTIYF
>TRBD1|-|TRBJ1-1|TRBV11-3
TGTGCCAGCAGCCCAGGACAGGGGAACACTGAAGCTTTCTTT
CASSPGQGNTEAFF
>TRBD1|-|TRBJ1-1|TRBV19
TGTGCCAGTAGCCACAGGGGTTCTGAAGCTTTCTTT
CASSHRGSEAFF
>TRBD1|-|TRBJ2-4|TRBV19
TGTGCCAGTAGTATAAGGGGACAGGGGGGTTTGGGATCGGCCAAAAACATTCAGTACTTC
CASSIRGQGGLGSAKNIQYF
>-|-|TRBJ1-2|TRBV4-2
TGTGCCAGCAGCCAAGATCTAGTTCGCCGAGGCTACACCTTC
CASSQDLVRRGYTF
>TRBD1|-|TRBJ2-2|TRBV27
TGTGCCAGCAGTTACAGGGGAAACACCGGGGAGCTGTTTTTT
CASSYRGNTGELFF